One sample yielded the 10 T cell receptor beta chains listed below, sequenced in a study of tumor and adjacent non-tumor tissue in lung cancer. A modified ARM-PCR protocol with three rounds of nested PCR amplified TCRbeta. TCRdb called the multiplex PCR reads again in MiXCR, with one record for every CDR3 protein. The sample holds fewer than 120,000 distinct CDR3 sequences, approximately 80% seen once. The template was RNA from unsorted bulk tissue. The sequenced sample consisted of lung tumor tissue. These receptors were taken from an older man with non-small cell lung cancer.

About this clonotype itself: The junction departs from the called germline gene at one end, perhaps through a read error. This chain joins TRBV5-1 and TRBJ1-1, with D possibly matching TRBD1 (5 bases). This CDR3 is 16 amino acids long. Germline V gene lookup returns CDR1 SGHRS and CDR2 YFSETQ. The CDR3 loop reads CASNLGPRQMNTEAFF. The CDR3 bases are TGCGCCAGCAACTTGGGACCTCGGCAAATGAACACTGAAGCTTTCTTT.

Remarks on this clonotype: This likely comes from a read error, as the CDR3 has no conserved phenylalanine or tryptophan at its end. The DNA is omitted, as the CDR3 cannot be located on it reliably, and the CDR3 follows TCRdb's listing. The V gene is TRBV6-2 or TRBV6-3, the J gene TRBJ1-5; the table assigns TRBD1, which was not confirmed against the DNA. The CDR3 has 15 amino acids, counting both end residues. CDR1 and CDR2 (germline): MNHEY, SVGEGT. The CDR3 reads CASSQNLGGNQPQHL.

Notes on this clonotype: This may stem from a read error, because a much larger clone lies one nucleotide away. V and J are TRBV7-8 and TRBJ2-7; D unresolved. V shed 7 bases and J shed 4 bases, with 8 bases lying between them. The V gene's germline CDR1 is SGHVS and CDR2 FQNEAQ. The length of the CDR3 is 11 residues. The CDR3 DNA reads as TGTGCCAGCAACGAGAAATACGAGCAGTACTTC. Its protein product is CASNEKYEQYF. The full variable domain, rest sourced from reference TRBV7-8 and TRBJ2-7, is GAGVSQSPRYKVAKRGQDVALRCDPISGHVSLFWYQQALGQGPEFLTYFQNEAQLDKSGLPSDRFFAERPEGSVSTLKIQRTQQEDSAVYLCASNEKYEQYFGPGTRLTVT.

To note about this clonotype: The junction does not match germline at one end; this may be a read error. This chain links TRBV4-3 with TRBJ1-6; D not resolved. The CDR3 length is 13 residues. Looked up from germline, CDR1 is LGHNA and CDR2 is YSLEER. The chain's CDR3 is CTSSQEVYSPLHF. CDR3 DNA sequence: TGCACCAGCAGCCAAGAAGTTTATTCACCCCTCCACTTT.

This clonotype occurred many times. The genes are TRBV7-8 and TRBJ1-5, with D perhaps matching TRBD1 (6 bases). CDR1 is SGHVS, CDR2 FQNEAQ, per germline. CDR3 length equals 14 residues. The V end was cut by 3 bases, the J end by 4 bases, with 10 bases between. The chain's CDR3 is CASSFGTLNQPQHF. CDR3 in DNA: TGTGCCAGCAGCTTCGGGACACTTAATCAGCCCCAGCATTTT.

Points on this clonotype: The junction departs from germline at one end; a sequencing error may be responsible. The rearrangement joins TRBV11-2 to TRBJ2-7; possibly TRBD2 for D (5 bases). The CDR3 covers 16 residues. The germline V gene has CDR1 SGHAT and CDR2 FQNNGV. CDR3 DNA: TGTGCCAGCAGCCCCCCCGCCGGGATACCAACCTACGAGCAATTCTTC. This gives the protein CASSPPAGIPTYEQFF.

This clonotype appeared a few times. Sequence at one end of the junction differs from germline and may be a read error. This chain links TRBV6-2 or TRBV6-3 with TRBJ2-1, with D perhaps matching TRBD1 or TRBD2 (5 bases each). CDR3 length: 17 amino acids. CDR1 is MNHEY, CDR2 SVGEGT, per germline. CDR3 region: CVNSYHRQGRGLNEEFF. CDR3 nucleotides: TGTGTCAACAGTTATCACCGGCAGGGCCGCGGGTTGAATGAGGAGTTCTTC.

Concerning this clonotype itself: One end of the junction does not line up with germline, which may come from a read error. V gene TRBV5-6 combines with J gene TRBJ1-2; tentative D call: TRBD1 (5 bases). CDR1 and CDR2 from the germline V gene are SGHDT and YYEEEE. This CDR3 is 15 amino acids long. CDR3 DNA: TGCGCCAGCAGCGAAATCGACAGAACTAACTATGGCTACACCTTC. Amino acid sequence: CASSEIDRTNYGYTF.

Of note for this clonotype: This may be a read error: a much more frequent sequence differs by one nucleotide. This CDR3 reads CSAYPGVSTDTQYF. Written as DNA, the CDR3 is TGCAGTGCTTATCCCGGCGTTAGCACAGATACGCAGTATTTT. The V gene is TRBV20-1, the J gene TRBJ2-3, with D uncertain. CDR1 and CDR2 from the germline V gene are DFQATT and SNEGSKA (reference sequence). This CDR3 contains 14 residues. The germline V and J ends were trimmed by 5 bases and 0 bases, with 12 bases remaining between them.

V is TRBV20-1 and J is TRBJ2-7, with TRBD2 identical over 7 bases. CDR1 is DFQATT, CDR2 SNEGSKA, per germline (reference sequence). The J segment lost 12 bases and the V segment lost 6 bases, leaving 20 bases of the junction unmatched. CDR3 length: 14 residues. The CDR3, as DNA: TGCAGTGCACAACCGGGACTAACACCATACGAGTGGTACTTC. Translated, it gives CSAQPGLTPYEWYF.